What follows are 18 T cell receptor beta chains derived from one specimen sequenced in a study of OX40 agonist ivuxolimab in advanced cancers. Using immunoSEQ multiplex PCR, the repertoire was profiled, and TCRdb retains in-frame clones only, with some absent. Among about 80,000 clones listed, about 83% were seen once. The material sequenced was CD4+ or CD8+ T cells sorted from blood, taken in a trial of the OX40 agonist ivuxolimab. The receptors were sampled from an adult with an advanced solid tumor such as melanoma, head and neck, liver or kidney cancer.

V usage is TRBV21-1 and J usage is TRBJ1-2. TRBV21-1 is shown as a pseudogene. The CDR3 sequence is 15 residues long. As DNA, the CDR3 is TGTGCCAGCAGCAAAGTGGCGGAAGTTGCCAGTCACTACACCTTC. Translating gives CASSKVAEVASHYTF.

CDR3 sequence reads: CASSLTWNTDTQYF. The DNA of the CDR3 is TGTGCCAGCAGTCTAACCTGGAACACAGATACGCAGTATTTT. The V call is TRBV2, the J call TRBJ2-3; no firm D call. The CDR3 covers 14 residues. V shed 5 bases and J shed 2 bases, with 11 bases lying between them. The germline CDR1 and CDR2 sequences are SNHLY and FYNNEI.

This chain connects TRBV13 to TRBJ2-5; TRBD2 aligns across 7 bases. Germline CDR1 PRHDT, CDR2 FYEKMQ (reference sequence). V lost 6 bases to trimming and J lost 7 bases; unmatched junction nucleotides: 14. CDR3 size: 15 residues. The CDR3 DNA reads as TGTGCCAGCAGTTTAAGCGGGACTCCGAAGGGGACCCAGTACTTC. Amino acids: CASSLSGTPKGTQYF.

The V and J genes are TRBV13 and TRBJ1-1; possibly TRBD1 for D (6 bases). The CDR3 totals 14 residues. V shed 6 bases and J shed 0 bases, with 11 bases lying between them. The V gene's germline CDR1 is PRHDT and CDR2 FYEKMQ (reference sequence). The CDR3 region has the DNA TGTGCCAGCAGTCCGGACAGTATGAACACTGAAGCTTTCTTT. Protein: CASSPDSMNTEAFF.

This clone showed up just once. Written as DNA, the CDR3 is TGCGCCAGCAGTCGGGACTATGTGCAGTACTTC. This translates into CASSRDYVQYF. The chain uses TRBV10-1 and TRBJ2-7, with 7 bases matching TRBD2. J was trimmed by 9 bases and V by 5 bases; bases with no gene match: 4. This CDR3 is 11 amino acids long. The V gene's germline CDR1 is WNHNN and CDR2 SYGVQD (reference sequence).

This clone occurred a few times. The genes are TRBV7-2 and TRBJ2-1, with no clear D. Germline V gives CDR1 SGHTA, CDR2 FQGNSA. The CDR3 has 16 residues. The ends were cut back, 1 base at V and 0 bases at J, with 10 bases in the middle. CDR3 sequence reads: CASSLDAYLSYNEQFF. The DNA of the CDR3 is TGTGCCAGCAGCTTAGACGCTTACCTCTCCTACAATGAGCAGTTCTTC.

In nucleotides, the CDR3 is TGTGCCAGCAGCTTAAATGCCGGGGGGACCCAGTACTTC. Protein sequence: CASSLNAGGTQYF. The J gene is TRBJ2-5, the V gene TRBV7-2; possible D gene TRBD2, 6 bases. The length of the CDR3 is 13 residues. Germline lookup yields CDR1 SGHTA and CDR2 FQGNSA. Trimming left V 2 bases short and J 7 bases short, with 11 bases between.

This chain links TRBV29-1 with TRBJ2-5; D unresolved. The germline V gene encodes CDR1 SQVTM and CDR2 ANQGSEA. This CDR3 has 14 residues. V was pared by 4 bases and J by 3 bases, with 15 bases between. The CDR3 is CSVVRHYSEETQYF. CDR3 in DNA: TGCAGCGTTGTTCGACACTATTCTGAAGAGACCCAGTACTTC.

This clone has only one observation. The rearrangement uses TRBV19 and TRBJ2-2; maybe TRBD2 (6 bases). Germline V gene lookup returns CDR1 LNHDA and CDR2 SQIVND (reference sequence). The CDR3 has 16 residues. V lost 5 bases and J lost 6, with 19 bases in between. CDR3 in amino acids: CASSPRGGSLAGELFF. DNA for the CDR3: TGTGCCAGTAGTCCCCGGGGAGGATCGTTAGCCGGGGAGCTGTTTTTT.

The chain has TRBV6-9 and TRBJ1-6, with D unresolved. The V end lost 9 bases, the J end lost 7 bases, and 19 bases lay between the germline ends. The germline V gene has CDR1 MNHGY and CDR2 SVAAGI. This CDR3 contains 15 residues. CDR3 DNA: TGTGCCAGGCAACCCCAGGTAGGTAGAAATTCACCCCTCCACTTT. This codes for CARQPQVGRNSPLHF.

The chain is built from TRBV9 and TRBJ2-2, with TRBD2 identical over 14 bases. CDR3 length equals 20 residues. The V gene end was trimmed by 0 bases and the J gene end by 1 base; junction bases not matched to a gene: 8. Germline V gives CDR1 SGDLS, CDR2 YYNGEE. CDR3 loop: CASSVERTSGGIVNTGELFF. CDR3 DNA sequence: TGTGCCAGCAGCGTAGAGAGGACTAGCGGGGGGATAGTGAACACCGGGGAGCTGTTTTTT.

V is TRBV10-3 and J is TRBJ1-2, with a weak D call TRBD1 (5 bases). There are 11 residues in the CDR3. Germline V CDR1 and CDR2: ENHRY, SYGVKD. The germline V and J ends were trimmed by 4 bases and 8 bases, with 8 bases remaining between them. CDR3 sequence: CAISVGEGYTF. The CDR3 region has the DNA TGTGCCATCAGTGTAGGGGAGGGCTACACCTTC.

This clone occurred once. The chain links TRBV5-8 to TRBJ1-5, with D hard to call. Germline V lookup: CDR1 SGHTS, CDR2 YDEGEE. The CDR3 extends over 11 amino acids. Trimming pared 3 bases from V and 7 bases from J, leaving 5 bases between. The CDR3 here is CASSSYQPQHF. DNA of the CDR3: TGTGCCAGCAGCTCTTACCAGCCCCAGCATTTT.

The rearrangement links TRBV13 to TRBJ2-4; D may be TRBD2 (6 bases). CDR1 and CDR2 from the germline V gene are PRHDT and FYEKMQ (reference sequence). V was pared by 2 bases and J by 5 bases, with 10 bases between. This CDR3 is 14 amino acids long. The CDR3 reads CASSLRRGENIQYF. The CDR3 DNA follows: TGTGCCAGCAGCTTAAGGAGGGGAGAAAACATTCAGTACTTC. The full variable domain, rest sourced from reference TRBV13 and TRBJ2-4, is AAGVIQSPRHLIKEKRETATLKCYPIPRHDTVYWYQQGPGQDPQFLISFYEKMQSDKGSIPDRFSAQQFSDYHSELNMSSLELGDSALYFCASSLRRGENIQYFGAGTRLSVL.

The chain has TRBV6-5 and TRBJ2-3, with D perhaps matching TRBD2 (5 bases). Looked up from germline, CDR1 is MNHEY and CDR2 is SVGAGI. The CDR3 loop spans 14 amino acids. Between the trimmed V and J ends, which lost 10 bases and 1 base, there was a span of 15 bases. CDR3 amino acids: CATGGGFGTDTQYF. CDR3 nucleotide sequence: TGTGCCACAGGTGGCGGGTTCGGCACAGATACGCAGTATTTT.

This chain joins TRBV7-6 and TRBJ2-7; the match to TRBD1 covers 9 bases. V gave up 0 bases and J gave up 2 bases; unmatched junction bases: 8. The CDR3 runs to 17 residues. The germline gives CDR1 SGHVS, CDR2 FNYEAQ. CDR3 sequence reads: CASSLASGTGRAYEQYF. The CDR3 region has the DNA TGTGCCAGCAGCTTAGCGTCCGGGACAGGGAGGGCCTACGAGCAGTACTTC. The full variable domain, its missing parts supplied by reference TRBV7-6 and TRBJ2-7, is GAGVSQSPRYKVTKRGQDVALRCDPISGHVSLYWYRQALGQGPEFLTYFNYEAQQDKSGLPNDRFSAERPEGSISTLTIQRTEQRDSAMYRCASSLASGTGRAYEQYFGPGTRLTVT.

The gene calls are TRBV7-8 and TRBJ2-7, with 9 bases fitting TRBD1. This CDR3 has 15 amino acids. V trimming: 2 bases; J trimming: 2 bases; junction bases outside the gene matches: 4. From germline, CDR1 is SGHVS and CDR2 FQNEAQ. DNA of the CDR3: TGTGCCAGCAGCTTAACCGGGACAGGGACCTACGAGCAGTACTTC. Residues: CASSLTGTGTYEQYF.

This chain links TRBV6-5 with TRBJ1-2; tentatively, D is TRBD1 (6 bases). CDR3 size: 15 residues. Germline loops: CDR1 MNHEY, CDR2 SVGAGI. The V and J ends lost 6 bases and 4 bases respectively, with 18 bases between them. As DNA, the CDR3 is TGTGCCAGCAGCCCCTCCTTACAGGGCCGCTATGGCTACACCTTC. Amino acids: CASSPSLQGRYGYTF.